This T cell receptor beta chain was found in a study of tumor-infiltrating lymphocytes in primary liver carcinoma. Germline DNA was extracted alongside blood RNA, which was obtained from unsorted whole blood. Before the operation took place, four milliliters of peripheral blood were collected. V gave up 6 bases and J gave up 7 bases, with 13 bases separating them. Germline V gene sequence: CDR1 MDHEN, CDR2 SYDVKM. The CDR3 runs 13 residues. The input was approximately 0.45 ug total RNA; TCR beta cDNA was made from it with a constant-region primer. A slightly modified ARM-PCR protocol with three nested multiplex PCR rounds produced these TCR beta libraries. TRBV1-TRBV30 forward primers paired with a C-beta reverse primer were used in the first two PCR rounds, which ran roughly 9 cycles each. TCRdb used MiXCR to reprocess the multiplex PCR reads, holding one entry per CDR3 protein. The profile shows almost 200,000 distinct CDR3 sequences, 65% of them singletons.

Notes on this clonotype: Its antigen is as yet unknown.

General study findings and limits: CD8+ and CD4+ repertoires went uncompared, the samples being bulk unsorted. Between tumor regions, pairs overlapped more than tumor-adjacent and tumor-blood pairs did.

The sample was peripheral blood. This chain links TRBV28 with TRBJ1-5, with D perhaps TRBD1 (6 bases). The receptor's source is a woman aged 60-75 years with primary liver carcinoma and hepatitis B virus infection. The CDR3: CASSPYRDQPQHF. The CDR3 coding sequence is TGTGCCAGCAGCCCATACAGGGACCAGCCCCAGCATTTT.